This T cell receptor beta chain appears in the sequencing data of a study of blood T cell repertoires in COVID-19. This study enrolled people aged 18 to 89 from about two dozen US geographic areas. Categorization into cohorts depended on clinical history that participants reported. V gave up 3 bases and J gave up 3 bases, with 3 bases separating them. Looked up from germline, CDR1 is LNHDA and CDR2 is SQIVND (reference sequence). The CDR3 is made up of 13 amino acids. Sequenced by immunoSEQ multiplex PCR; TCRdb stores in-frame clones only, minus some. The sample lists 300,000 to 500,000 clones; nearly 90% were seen once.

J is TRBJ2-6 and V is TRBV19; D is uncertain. The source of this sequence is a woman between 40 and 50 years old with acute COVID-19. The sample comprised PBMCs or T cells enriched from blood (not recorded which). The CDR3 here is CASSIGGANVLTF. As DNA, the CDR3 is TGTGCCAGTAGTATCGGTGGGGCCAACGTCCTGACTTTC.